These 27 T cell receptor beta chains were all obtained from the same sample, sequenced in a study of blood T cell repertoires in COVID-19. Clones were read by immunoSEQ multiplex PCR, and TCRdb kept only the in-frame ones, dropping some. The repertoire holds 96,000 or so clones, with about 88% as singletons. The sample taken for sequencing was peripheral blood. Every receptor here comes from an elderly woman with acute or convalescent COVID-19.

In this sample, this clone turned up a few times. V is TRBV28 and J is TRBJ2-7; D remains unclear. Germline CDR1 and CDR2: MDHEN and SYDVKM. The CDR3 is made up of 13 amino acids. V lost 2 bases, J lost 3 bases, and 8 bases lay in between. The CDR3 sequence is CASSLTAYYEQYF. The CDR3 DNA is TGTGCCAGCAGTTTAACAGCCTACTACGAGCAGTACTTC. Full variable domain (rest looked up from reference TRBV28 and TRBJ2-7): DVKVTQSSRYLVKRTGEKVFLECVQDMDHENMFWYRQDPGLGLRLIYFSYDVKMKEKGDIPEGYSVSREKKERFSLILESASTNQTSMYLCASSLTAYYEQYFGPGTRLTVT.

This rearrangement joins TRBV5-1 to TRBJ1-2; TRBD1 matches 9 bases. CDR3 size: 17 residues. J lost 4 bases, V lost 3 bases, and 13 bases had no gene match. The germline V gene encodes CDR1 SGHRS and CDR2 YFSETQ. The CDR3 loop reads CASSYTQTGGRLYGYTF. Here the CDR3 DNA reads TGCGCCAGCAGCTACACTCAAACAGGGGGCCGTCTCTATGGCTACACCTTC.

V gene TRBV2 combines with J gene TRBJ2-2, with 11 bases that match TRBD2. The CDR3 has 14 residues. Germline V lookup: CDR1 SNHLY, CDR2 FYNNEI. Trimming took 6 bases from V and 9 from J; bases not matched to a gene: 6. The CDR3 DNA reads TGTGCCAGCAGCCCACTAGCGGGAGACCGGGAGCTGTTTTTT. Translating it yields CASSPLAGDRELFF.

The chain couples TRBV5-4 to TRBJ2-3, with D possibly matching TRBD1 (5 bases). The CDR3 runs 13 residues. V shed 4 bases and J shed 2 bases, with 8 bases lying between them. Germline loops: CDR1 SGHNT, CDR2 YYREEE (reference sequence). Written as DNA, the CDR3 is TGTGCCAGCAGCCCAGGGCCCACAGATACGCAGTATTTT. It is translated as CASSPGPTDTQYF.

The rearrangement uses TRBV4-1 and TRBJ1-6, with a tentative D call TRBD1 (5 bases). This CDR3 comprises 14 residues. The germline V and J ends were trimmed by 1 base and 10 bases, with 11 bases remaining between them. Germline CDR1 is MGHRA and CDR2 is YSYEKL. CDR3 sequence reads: CASSQGTGESPLHF. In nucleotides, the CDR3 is TGCGCCAGCAGCCAAGGGACGGGGGAATCACCCCTCCACTTT.

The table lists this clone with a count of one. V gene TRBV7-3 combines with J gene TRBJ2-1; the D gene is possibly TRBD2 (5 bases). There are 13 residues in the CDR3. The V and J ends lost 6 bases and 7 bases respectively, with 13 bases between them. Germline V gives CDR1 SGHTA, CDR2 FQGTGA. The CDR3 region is CASSADRGNEQFF. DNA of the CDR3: TGTGCCAGCAGTGCGGACCGGGGAAATGAGCAGTTCTTC.

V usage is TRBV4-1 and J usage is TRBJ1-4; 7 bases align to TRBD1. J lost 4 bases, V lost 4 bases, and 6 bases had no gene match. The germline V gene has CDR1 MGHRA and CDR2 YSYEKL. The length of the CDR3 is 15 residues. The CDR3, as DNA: TGCGCCAGCAGCCTCCCGGACAGGCTTAATGAAAAACTGTTTTTT. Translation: CASSLPDRLNEKLFF.

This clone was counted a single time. CDR3 DNA sequence: TGTGCCAGCAGCCTGAGACAGGGGTCCCTTATTGACACTGAAGCTTTCTTT. Its protein is CASSLRQGSLIDTEAFF. This chain connects TRBV7-2 to TRBJ1-1; 8 nucleotides line up with TRBD1. The germline V gene encodes CDR1 SGHTA and CDR2 FQGNSA. The CDR3 contains 17 residues. Germline trimming cut 5 bases from V and 3 bases from J; bases unmatched to any gene: 14. Full variable domain (missing parts from reference TRBV7-2 and TRBJ1-1): GAGVSQSPSNKVTEKGKDVELRCDPISGHTALYWYRQSLGQGLEFLIYFQGNSAPDKSGLPSDRFSAERTGGSVSTLTIQRTQQEDSAVYLCASSLRQGSLIDTEAFFGQGTRLTVV.

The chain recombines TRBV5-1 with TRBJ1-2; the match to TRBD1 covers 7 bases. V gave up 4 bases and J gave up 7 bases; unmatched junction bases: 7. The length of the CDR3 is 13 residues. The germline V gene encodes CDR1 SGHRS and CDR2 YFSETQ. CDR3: CASSVGTVAGYTF. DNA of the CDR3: TGCGCCAGCAGCGTAGGGACAGTCGCTGGCTACACCTTC.

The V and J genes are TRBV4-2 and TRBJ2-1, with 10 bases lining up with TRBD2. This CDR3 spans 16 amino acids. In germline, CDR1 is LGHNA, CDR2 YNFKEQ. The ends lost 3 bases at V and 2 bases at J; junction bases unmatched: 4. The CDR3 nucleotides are TGTGCCAGCAGCCATCCCGGGACTAGCGCCTACAATGAGCAGTTCTTC. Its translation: CASSHPGTSAYNEQFF.

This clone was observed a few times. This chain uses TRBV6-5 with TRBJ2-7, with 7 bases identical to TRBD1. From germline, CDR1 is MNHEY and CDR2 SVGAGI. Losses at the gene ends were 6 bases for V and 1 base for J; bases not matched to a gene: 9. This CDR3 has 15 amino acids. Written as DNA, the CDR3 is TGTGCCAGCAGGAACAGACAGGGCCCTTCCTACGAGCAGTACTTC. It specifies CASRNRQGPSYEQYF.

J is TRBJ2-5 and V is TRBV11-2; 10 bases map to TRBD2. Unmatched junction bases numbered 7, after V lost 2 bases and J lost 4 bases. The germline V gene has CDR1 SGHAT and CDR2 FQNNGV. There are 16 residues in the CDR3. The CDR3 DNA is TGTGCCAGCAGCTTAAACCCCAGACTAGCGGGAGAGACCCAGTACTTC. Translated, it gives CASSLNPRLAGETQYF.

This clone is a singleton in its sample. CDR3 sequence reads: CASSYDRTSYNSPLHF. The CDR3 region has the DNA TGTGCCAGCAGTTATGACAGAACCAGCTATAATTCACCCCTCCACTTT. The chain uses TRBV6-5 and TRBJ1-6; D is possibly TRBD1 (5 bases). Germline V gene data show CDR1 as MNHEY and CDR2 as SVGAGI. This CDR3 contains 16 residues. V was clipped by 3 bases and J by 3 bases, with 12 bases between them.

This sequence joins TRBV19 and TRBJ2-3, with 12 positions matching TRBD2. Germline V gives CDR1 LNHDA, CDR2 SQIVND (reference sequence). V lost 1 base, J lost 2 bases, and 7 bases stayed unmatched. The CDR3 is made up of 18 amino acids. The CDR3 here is CASSIGTSGAPPTDTQYF. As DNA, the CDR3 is TGTGCCAGTAGTATAGGGACTAGCGGGGCCCCCCCCACAGATACGCAGTATTTT.

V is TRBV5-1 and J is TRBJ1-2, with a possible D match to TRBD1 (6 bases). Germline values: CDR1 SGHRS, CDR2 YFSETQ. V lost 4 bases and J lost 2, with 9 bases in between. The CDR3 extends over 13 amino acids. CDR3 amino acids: CASSADRNYGYTF. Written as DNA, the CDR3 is TGCGCCAGCAGCGCCGACAGGAACTATGGCTACACCTTC.

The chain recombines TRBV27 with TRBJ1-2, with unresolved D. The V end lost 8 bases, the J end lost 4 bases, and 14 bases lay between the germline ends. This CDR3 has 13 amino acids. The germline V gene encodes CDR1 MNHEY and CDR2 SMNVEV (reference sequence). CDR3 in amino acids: CASGDPTRYGYTF. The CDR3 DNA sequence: TGTGCCAGCGGAGACCCAACTCGCTATGGCTACACCTTC.

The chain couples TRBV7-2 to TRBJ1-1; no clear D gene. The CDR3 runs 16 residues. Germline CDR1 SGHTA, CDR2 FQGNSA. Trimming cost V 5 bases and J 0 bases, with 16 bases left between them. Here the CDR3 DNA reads TGTGCCAGCAGCCCACGACAAAACACCATGAACACTGAAGCTTTCTTT. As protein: CASSPRQNTMNTEAFF.

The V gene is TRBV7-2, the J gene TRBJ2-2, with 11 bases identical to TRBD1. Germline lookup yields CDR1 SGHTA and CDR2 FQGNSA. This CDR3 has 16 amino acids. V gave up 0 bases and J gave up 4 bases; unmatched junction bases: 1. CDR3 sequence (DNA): TGTGCCAGCAGCTTAGCCGGGACAGGGGGCACCGGGGAGCTGTTTTTT. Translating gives CASSLAGTGGTGELFF.

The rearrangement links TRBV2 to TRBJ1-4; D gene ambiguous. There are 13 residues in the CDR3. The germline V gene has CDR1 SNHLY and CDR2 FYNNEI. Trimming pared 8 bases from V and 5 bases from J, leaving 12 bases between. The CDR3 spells CASVSVWNEKLFF. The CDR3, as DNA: TGTGCCAGCGTAAGCGTCTGGAATGAAAAACTGTTTTTT.

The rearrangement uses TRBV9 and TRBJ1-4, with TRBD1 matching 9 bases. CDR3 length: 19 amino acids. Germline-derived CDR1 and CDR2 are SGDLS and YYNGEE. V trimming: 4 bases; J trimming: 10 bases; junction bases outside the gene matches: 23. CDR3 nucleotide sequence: TGTGCCAGCAGCCCATCCCCCGGGACAGGGCATCGATTGCTAGGAAAACTGTTTTTT. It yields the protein CASSPSPGTGHRLLGKLFF.

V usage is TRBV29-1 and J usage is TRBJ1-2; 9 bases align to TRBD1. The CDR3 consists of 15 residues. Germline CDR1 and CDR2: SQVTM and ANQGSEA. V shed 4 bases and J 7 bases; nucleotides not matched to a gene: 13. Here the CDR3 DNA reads TGCAGCGTTGGTGGGGGGACAGGGCGAGGGTCTGGCTACACCTTC. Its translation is CSVGGGTGRGSGYTF.

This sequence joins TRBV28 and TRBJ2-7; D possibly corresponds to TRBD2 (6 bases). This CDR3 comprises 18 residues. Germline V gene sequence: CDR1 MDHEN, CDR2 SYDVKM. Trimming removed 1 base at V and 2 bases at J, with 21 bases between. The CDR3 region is CASSLSGGIGAQTYEQYF. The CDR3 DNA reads TGTGCCAGCAGTTTATCTGGGGGGATAGGCGCCCAAACCTACGAGCAGTACTTC.

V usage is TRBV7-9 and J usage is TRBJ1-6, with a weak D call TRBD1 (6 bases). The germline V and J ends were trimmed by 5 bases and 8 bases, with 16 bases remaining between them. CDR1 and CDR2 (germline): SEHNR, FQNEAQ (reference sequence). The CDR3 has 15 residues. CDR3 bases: TGTGCCAGCAGCCCACGGGGGGGCACGGATTCACCCCTCCACTTT. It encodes CASSPRGGTDSPLHF.

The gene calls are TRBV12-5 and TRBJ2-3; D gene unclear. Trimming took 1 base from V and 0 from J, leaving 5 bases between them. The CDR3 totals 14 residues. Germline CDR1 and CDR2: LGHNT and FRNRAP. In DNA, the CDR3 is TGTGCTAGTGGTTTGGAACGGAGCACAGATACGCAGTATTTT. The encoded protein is CASGLERSTDTQYF.

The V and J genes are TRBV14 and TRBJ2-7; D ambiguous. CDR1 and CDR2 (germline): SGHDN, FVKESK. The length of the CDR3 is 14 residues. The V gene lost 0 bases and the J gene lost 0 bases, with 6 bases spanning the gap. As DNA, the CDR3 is TGTGCCAGCAGCCAAGATCTTTTCTCCTACGAGCAGTACTTC. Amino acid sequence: CASSQDLFSYEQYF.

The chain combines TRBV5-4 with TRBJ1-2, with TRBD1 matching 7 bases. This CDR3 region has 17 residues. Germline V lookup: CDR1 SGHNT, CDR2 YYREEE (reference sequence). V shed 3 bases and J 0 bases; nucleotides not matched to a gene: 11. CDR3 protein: CASSSGQERYSNYGYTF. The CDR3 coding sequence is TGTGCCAGCAGCTCCGGACAGGAGCGCTACTCTAACTATGGCTACACCTTC.

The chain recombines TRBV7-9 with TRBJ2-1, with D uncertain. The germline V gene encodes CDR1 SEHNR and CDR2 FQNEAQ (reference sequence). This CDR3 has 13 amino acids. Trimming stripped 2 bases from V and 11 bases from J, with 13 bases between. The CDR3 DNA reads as TGTGCCAGCAGCTTACTAGAGAACGTTAAGCAGTTCTTC. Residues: CASSLLENVKQFF.